The clone carrying this T cell receptor beta chain was counted between two and nine times. As yet, its antigen is unknown. This sample is part of a study of identical twins. Study conclusions and caveats: Out-of-frame beta chain sequences displayed weaker excess sharing between twins. Memory repertoires lacked the insertion deficit that abundant cord blood beta clonotypes showed.

In germline, CDR1 is DFQATT, CDR2 SNEGSKA (reference sequence). Trimming took off 5 bases at V and 1 base at J, with 15 bases between the two ends. The CDR3 extends over 14 amino acids. Unique molecular identifiers were present on the cDNA, and a universal primer site came from template switching. TCRdb passed the 5' RACE reads through MiXCR, listing each CDR3 protein once. Here the sample spans hundreds of thousands of distinct CDR3 sequences, over 9% being singletons. This sample was shared with a second study, whose subject was yellow fever vaccine responses in identical twins.

This TCR was sampled from a woman aged 18-29 years in good health. The sequenced sample was PBMCs. This sequence joins TRBV20-1 and TRBJ2-7, with D hard to call. The CDR3 coding sequence is TGCAGTGCTCTCAGGAGAGGCGGATCCTACGAGCAGTACTTC. Amino acids: CSALRRGGSYEQYF.